This T cell receptor (beta chain) was documented in a study of blood T cell repertoires in COVID-19. Study in general: There were acute and convalescent COVID-19 samples, and they came from the United States, Italy and Spain. Sample material is recorded as cDNA or gDNA derived from T cells, B-cell-depleted T cells, or PBMCs.

The CDR3 extends over 16 amino acids. Germline V gene sequence: CDR1 SGHNT, CDR2 YYREEE (reference sequence). Trimming took 6 bases from V and 0 from J, leaving 16 bases between them. This clone was picked up a small number of times. Here immunoSEQ multiplex PCR was the method, and the copy in TCRdb shows in-frame clones only, minus some. The table includes about 160,000 clones, approximately 77% detected once. The chain uses TRBV5-4 and TRBJ2-1, with D uncertain. Input material: peripheral blood. The source is an elderly woman with active or convalescent COVID-19. The CDR3 loop reads CASKAAGGSSYNEQFF. The CDR3 nucleotides are TGTGCCAGCAAAGCCGCCGGCGGTAGCTCCTACAATGAGCAGTTCTTC.